This T cell receptor beta chain was recovered during a study of T cell changes during pregnancy in multiple sclerosis. Per the germline V gene, CDR1 is MNHNY and CDR2 is SVGAGI (reference sequence). V was pared by 7 bases and J by 1 base, with 10 bases between. CDR3 size: 13 residues. The protocol was immunoSEQ multiplex PCR, while the TCRdb copy is restricted to in-frame clones and leaves out a portion. The table records about 96,000 clones, almost 95% of them present only once. V and J are TRBV6-6 and TRBJ1-2; maybe TRBD1 (5 bases). The receptor was derived from a female donor with multiple sclerosis, enrolled in a pregnancy study. This sample comprised peripheral blood, obtained in the first trimester of pregnancy. Here the CDR3 reads CASKIDSNYGYTF. The CDR3 DNA sequence: TGTGCCAGCAAGATAGACAGTAACTATGGCTACACCTTC.